The 6 T cell receptor beta chains given below trace back to one sample, sequenced in a study of early T cells in non-severe SARS-CoV-2 infection. TCRdb reprocessed the 5' RACE reads via MiXCR and lists one record per CDR3 protein. Of approximately 26,000 distinct CDR3 sequences in the sample, 4.2% were seen once. The sequencing input was whole blood. The source is an adult who was a healthcare worker with PCR-confirmed SARS-CoV-2 infection or an uninfected control (not recorded which).

This sequence joins TRBV29-1 and TRBJ2-3, with a possible D match to TRBD2 (5 bases). Germline V gives CDR1 SQVTM, CDR2 ANQGSEA. V shed 4 bases and J shed 0 bases, with 8 bases lying between them. The CDR3 has 13 residues. The CDR3 DNA is TGCAGCGTTGGGACGGGGAGCACAGATACGCAGTATTTT. Amino acids: CSVGTGSTDTQYF.

This clonotype was seen many times. V and J are TRBV20-1 and TRBJ2-1, with 9 bases identical to TRBD2. J gave up 7 bases and V 3 bases, and 7 bases lay outside the gene matches. The CDR3 is 14 amino acids. Germline lookup yields CDR1 DFQATT and CDR2 SNEGSKA (reference sequence). This CDR3 reads CSASGGLARNEQFF. CDR3 nucleotide sequence: TGCAGTGCTAGCGGGGGACTAGCCAGAAATGAGCAGTTCTTC.

This clonotype came up a few times. The chain couples TRBV12-3 or TRBV12-4 to TRBJ2-7; D gene unclear. Between the trimmed V and J ends, which lost 6 bases and 2 bases, there was a span of 14 bases. The length of the CDR3 is 14 residues. Written as DNA, the CDR3 is TGTGCCAGCAGCCCCCACACCCTGACCTACGAGCAGTACTTC. This translates into CASSPHTLTYEQYF.

The sample holds many counts of this clonotype. The chain combines TRBV6-1 with TRBJ2-7, with D possibly TRBD1 on 6 matching bases. Looked up from germline, CDR1 is MNHNS and CDR2 is SASEGT. The CDR3 is 14 amino acids. Trimming took 3 bases from V and 0 from J, leaving 9 bases between them. The CDR3: CASSDAGVSYEQYF. Written as DNA, the CDR3 is TGTGCCAGCAGTGACGCAGGGGTCTCCTACGAGCAGTACTTC.

This clonotype was observed many times. V gene TRBV5-4 combines with J gene TRBJ2-7; D tentatively fits TRBD1 or TRBD2 (5 bases each). In germline, CDR1 is SGHNT, CDR2 YYREEE (reference sequence). V was trimmed by 0 bases and J by 3 bases, leaving 13 bases between them. The CDR3 contains 15 residues. The CDR3 nucleotides read TGTGCCAGCAGCTTGGGACTTGGGACGATCTACGAGCAGTACTTC. Its translation is CASSLGLGTIYEQYF.

This clonotype was counted between two and nine times. The DNA for the CDR3 is TGCAGTGCTAGAGATTTAGCGGGACCCTACAATGAGCAGTTCTTC. This codes for CSARDLAGPYNEQFF. The chain recombines TRBV20-1 with TRBJ2-1; 8 bases match TRBD2. The CDR3 sequence is 15 residues long. The germline V gene encodes CDR1 DFQATT and CDR2 SNEGSKA (reference sequence). J gave up 2 bases and V 0 bases, and 3 bases lay outside the gene matches.